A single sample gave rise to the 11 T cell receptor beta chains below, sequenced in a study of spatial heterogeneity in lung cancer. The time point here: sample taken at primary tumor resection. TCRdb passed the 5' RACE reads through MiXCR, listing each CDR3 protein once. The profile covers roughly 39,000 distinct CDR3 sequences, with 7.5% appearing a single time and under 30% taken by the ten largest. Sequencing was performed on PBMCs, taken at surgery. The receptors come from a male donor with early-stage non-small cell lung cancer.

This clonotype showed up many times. The CDR3 loop is CSAGGGPQETQYF. The CDR3 region has the DNA TGCAGTGCCGGCGGGGGGCCCCAAGAGACCCAGTACTTC. V is TRBV20-1 and J is TRBJ2-5, with TRBD2 matching 8 bases. Unmatched junction bases numbered 4, after V lost 6 bases and J lost 1 base. Germline CDR1 reads DFQATT; CDR2 reads SNEGSKA (reference sequence). The CDR3 has 13 amino acids.

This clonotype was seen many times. The CDR3 DNA sequence: TGCAGTGCTAGAGAAGCCACTGAAGCTTTCTTT. Its protein is CSAREATEAFF. This chain connects TRBV20-1 to TRBJ1-1, with D unclear. CDR1 is DFQATT, CDR2 SNEGSKA, per germline (reference sequence). V shed 0 bases and J shed 4 bases, with 3 bases lying between them. The CDR3 has 11 amino acids.

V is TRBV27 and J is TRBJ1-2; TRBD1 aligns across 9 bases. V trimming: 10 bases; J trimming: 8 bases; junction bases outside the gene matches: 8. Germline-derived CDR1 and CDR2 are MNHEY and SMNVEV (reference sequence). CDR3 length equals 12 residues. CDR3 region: CATQTGGEGYTF. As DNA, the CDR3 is TGTGCCACCCAAACAGGGGGCGAGGGCTACACCTTC.

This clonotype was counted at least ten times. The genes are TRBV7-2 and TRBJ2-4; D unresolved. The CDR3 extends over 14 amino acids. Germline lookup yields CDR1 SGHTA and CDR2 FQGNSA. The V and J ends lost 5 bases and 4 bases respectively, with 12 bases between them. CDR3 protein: CASSTTLGKNIQYF. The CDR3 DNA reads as TGTGCCAGCAGCACAACACTGGGGAAAAACATTCAGTACTTC.

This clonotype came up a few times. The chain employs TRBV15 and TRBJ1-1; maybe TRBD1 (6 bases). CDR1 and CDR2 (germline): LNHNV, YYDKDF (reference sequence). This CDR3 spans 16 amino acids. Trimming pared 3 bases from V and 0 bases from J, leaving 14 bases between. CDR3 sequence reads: CATSSPRDTLNTEAFF. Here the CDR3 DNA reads TGTGCCACCAGCAGCCCCAGGGACACCTTGAACACTGAAGCTTTCTTT. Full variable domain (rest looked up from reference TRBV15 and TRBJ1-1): DAMVIQNPRYQVTQFGKPVTLSCSQTLNHNVMYWYQQKSSQAPKLLFHYYDKDFNNEADTPDNFQSRRPNTSFCFLDIRSPGLGDTAMYLCATSSPRDTLNTEAFFGQGTRLTVV.

The DNA of the CDR3 is TGTGCCAGCTCACCACCTCTAGCGGGGGGGCCAGATACGCAGTATTTT. Amino acid sequence: CASSPPLAGGPDTQYF. The chain employs TRBV18 and TRBJ2-3; TRBD2 aligns across 12 bases. The CDR3 spans 16 residues. Germline CDR1 and CDR2: KGHSH and LQKENI. V gave up 0 bases and J gave up 4 bases; unmatched junction bases: 2.

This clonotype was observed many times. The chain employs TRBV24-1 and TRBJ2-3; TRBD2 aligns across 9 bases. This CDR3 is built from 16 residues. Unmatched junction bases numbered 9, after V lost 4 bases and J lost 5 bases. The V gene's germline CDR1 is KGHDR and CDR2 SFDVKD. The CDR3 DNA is TGTGCCACCAGTGACGCGGGAGGGCCGCAGGAAGATACGCAGTATTTT. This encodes CATSDAGGPQEDTQYF.

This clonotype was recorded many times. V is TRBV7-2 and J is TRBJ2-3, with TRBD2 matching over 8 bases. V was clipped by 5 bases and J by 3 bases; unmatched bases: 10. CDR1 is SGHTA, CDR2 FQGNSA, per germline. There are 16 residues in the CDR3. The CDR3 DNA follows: TGTGCCAGCAGCCAGGCTAGACTAGCGACGACAGATACGCAGTATTTT. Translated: CASSQARLATTDTQYF.

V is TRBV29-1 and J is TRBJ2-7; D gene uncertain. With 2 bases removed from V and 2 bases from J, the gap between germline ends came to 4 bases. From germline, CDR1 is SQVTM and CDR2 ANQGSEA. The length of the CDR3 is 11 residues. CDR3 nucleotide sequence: TGCAGCGTTGAAACTACCTACGAGCAGTACTTC. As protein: CSVETTYEQYF.

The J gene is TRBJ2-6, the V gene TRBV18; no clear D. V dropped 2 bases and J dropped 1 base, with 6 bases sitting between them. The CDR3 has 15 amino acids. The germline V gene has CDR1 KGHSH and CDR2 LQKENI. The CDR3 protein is CASSPWGSGANVLTF. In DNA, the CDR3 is TGTGCCAGCTCACCATGGGGATCTGGGGCCAACGTCCTGACTTTC.

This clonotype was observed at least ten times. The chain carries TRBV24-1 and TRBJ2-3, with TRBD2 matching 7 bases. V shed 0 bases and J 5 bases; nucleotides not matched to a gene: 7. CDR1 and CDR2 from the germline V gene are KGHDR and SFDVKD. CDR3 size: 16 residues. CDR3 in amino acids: CATSDLVGGEGDTQYF. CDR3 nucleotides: TGTGCCACCAGTGATTTGGTGGGGGGGGAAGGAGATACGCAGTATTTT.